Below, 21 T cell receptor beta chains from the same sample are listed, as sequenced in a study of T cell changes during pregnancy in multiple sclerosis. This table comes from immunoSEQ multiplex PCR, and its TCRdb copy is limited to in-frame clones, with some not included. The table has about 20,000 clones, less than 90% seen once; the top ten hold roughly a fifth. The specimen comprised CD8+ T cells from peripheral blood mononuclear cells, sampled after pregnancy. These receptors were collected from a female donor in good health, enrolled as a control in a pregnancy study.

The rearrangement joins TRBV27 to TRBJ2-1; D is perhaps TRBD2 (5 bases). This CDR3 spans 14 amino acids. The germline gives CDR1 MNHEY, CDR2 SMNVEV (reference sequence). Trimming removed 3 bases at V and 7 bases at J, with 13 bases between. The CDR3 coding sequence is TGTGCCAGCAGTTTGTCCCTAGCCTTTAATGAGCAGTTCTTC. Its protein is CASSLSLAFNEQFF.

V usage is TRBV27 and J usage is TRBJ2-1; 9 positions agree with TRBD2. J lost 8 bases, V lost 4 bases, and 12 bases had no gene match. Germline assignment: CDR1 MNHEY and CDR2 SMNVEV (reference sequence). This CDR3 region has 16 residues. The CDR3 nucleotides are TGTGCCAGCAGTTCCCCAGTTAGCGGGAGATCCGATGAGCAGTTCTTC. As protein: CASSSPVSGRSDEQFF.

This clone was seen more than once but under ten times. CDR3: CASSLGVLGAKNTEAFF. CDR3 nucleotides: TGTGCCAGCAGCTTAGGAGTATTGGGGGCGAAGAACACTGAAGCTTTCTTT. The rearrangement joins TRBV7-8 to TRBJ1-1; perhaps TRBD1 as D (6 bases). The germline V gene has CDR1 SGHVS and CDR2 FQNEAQ. The V end lost 1 base, the J end lost 1 base, and 16 bases lay between the germline ends. The CDR3 runs 17 residues. The full variable domain, in which reference TRBV7-8 and TRBJ1-1 provide the parts outside the CDR3, is GAGVSQSPRYKVAKRGQDVALRCDPISGHVSLFWYQQALGQGPEFLTYFQNEAQLDKSGLPSDRFFAERPEGSVSTLKIQRTQQEDSAVYLCASSLGVLGAKNTEAFFGQGTRLTVV.

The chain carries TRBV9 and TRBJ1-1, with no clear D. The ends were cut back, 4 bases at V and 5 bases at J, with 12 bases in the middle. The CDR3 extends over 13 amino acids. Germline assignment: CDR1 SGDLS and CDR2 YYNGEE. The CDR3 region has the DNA TGTGCCAGCAGCCCCGGGTTGGCTACTGAAGCTTTCTTT. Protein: CASSPGLATEAFF.

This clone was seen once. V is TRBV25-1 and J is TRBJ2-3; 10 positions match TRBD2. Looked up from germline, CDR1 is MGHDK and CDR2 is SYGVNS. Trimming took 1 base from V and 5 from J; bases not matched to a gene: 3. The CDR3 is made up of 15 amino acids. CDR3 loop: CASSEFRTSGDTQYF. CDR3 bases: TGTGCCAGCAGTGAATTCCGGACTAGCGGAGATACGCAGTATTTT.

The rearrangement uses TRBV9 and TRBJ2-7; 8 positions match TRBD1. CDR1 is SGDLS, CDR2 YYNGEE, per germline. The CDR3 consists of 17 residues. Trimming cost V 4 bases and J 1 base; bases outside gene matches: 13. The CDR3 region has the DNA TGTGCCAGCAGCCCTCAGACAGGGGATCACTATTCCTACGAGCAGTACTTC. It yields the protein CASSPQTGDHYSYEQYF.

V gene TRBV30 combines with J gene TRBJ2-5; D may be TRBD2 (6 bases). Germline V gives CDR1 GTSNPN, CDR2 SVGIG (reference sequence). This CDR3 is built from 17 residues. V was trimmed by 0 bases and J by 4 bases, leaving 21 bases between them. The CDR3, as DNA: TGTGCCTGGAGTGTACTGAAATCGGGACGGAGGGGAGAGACCCAGTACTTC. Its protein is CAWSVLKSGRRGETQYF.

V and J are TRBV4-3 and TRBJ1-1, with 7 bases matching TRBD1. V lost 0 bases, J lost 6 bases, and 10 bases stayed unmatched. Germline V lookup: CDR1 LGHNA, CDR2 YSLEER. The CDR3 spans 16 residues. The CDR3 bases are TGCGCCAGCAGCCAAGATTCGGGCACAGGGGAATCTGAAGCTTTCTTT. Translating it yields CASSQDSGTGESEAFF.

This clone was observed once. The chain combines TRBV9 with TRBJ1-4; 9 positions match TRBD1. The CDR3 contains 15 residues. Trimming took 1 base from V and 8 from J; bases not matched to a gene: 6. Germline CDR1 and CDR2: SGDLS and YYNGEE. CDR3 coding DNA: TGTGCCAGCAGCGTAACCGGGACAGGGAGGGAAAAACTGTTTTTT. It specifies CASSVTGTGREKLFF.

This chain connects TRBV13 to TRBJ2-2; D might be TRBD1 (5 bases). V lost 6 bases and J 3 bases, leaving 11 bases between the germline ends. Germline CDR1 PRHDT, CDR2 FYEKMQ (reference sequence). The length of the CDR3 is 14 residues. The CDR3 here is CASSSSRDTGELFF. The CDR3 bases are TGTGCCAGCAGTTCCAGCAGGGACACCGGGGAGCTGTTTTTT.

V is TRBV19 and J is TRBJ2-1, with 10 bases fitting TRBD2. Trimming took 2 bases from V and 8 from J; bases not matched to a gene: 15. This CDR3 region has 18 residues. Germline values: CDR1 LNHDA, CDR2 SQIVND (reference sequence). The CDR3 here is CASSIMGFQREGHYEQFF. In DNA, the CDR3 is TGTGCCAGTAGTATAATGGGGTTTCAGCGGGAGGGCCACTATGAGCAGTTCTTC. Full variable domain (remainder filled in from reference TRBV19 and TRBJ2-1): DGGITQSPKYLFRKEGQNVTLSCEQNLNHDAMYWYRQDPGQGLRLIYYSQIVNDFQKGDIAEGYSVSREKKESFPLTVTSAQKNPTAFYLCASSIMGFQREGHYEQFFGPGTRLTVL.

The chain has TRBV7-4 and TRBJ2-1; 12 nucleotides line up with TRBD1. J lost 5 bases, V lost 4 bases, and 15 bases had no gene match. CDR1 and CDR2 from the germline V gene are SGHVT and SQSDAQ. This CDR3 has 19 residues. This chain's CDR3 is CASSSTTPPGQGADNEQFF. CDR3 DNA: TGTGCCAGCAGCTCTACCACTCCACCGGGACAGGGGGCAGACAATGAGCAGTTCTTC.

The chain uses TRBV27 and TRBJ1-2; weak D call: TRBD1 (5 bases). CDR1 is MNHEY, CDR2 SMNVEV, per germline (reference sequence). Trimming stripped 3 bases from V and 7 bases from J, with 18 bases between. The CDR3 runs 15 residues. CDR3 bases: TGTGCCAGCAGTTTTGCCCCGGGCAGGGCCTCTGGCTACACCTTC. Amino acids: CASSFAPGRASGYTF.

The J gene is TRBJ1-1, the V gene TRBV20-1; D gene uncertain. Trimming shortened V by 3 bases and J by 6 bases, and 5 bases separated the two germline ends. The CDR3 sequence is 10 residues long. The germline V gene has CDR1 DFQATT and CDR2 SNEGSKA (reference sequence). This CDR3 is CSAREAEAFF. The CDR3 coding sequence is TGCAGTGCTAGGGAGGCTGAAGCTTTCTTT.

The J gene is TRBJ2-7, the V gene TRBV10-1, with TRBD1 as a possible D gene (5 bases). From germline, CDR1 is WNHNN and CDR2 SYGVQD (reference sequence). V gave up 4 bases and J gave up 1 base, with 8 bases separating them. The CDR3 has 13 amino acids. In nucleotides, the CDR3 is TGCGCCAGCAGTGTTAGGGGATCCTACGAGCAGTACTTC. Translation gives CASSVRGSYEQYF.

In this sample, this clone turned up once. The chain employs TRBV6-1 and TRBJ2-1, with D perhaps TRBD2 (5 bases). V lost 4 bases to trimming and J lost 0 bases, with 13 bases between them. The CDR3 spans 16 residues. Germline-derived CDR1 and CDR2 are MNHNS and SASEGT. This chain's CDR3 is CASSVRRRNSYNEQFF. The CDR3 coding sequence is TGTGCCAGCAGTGTACGTCGGAGGAACTCCTACAATGAGCAGTTCTTC.

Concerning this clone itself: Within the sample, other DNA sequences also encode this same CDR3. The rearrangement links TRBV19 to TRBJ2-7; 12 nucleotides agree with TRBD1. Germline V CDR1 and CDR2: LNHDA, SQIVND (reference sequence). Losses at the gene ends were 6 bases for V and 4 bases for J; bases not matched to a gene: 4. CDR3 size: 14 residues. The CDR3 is CASSPGQGAYEQYF. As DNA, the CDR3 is TGTGCCAGTAGCCCGGGACAGGGGGCGTACGAGCAGTACTTC. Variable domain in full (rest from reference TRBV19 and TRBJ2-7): DGGITQSPKYLFRKEGQNVTLSCEQNLNHDAMYWYRQDPGQGLRLIYYSQIVNDFQKGDIAEGYSVSREKKESFPLTVTSAQKNPTAFYLCASSPGQGAYEQYFGPGTRLTVT.

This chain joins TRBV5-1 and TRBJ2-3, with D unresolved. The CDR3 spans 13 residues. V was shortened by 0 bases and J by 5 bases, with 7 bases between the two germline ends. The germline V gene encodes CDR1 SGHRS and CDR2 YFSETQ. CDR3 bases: TGCGCCAGCAGCTTGGTATACGGAGATACGCAGTATTTT. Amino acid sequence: CASSLVYGDTQYF.

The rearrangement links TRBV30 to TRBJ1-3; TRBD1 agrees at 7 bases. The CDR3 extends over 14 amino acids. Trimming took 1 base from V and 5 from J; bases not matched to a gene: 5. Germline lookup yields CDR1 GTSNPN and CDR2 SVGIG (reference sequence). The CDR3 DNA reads TGTGCCTGGAGTGGGGGACAGCCCCGAAACACCATATATTTT. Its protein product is CAWSGGQPRNTIYF. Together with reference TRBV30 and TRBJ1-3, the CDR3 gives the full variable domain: SQTIHQWPATLVQPVGSPLSLECTVEGTSNPNLYWYRQAAGRGLQLLFYSVGIGQISSEVPQNLSASRPQDRQFILSSKKLLLSDSGFYLCAWSGGQPRNTIYFGEGSWLTVV.

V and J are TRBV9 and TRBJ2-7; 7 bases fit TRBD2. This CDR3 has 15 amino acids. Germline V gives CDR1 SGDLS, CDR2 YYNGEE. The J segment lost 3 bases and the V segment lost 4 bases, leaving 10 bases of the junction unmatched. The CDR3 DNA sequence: TGTGCCAGCAGCCGGGAGGCTAGAGTGGGCTACGAGCAGTACTTC. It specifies CASSREARVGYEQYF.

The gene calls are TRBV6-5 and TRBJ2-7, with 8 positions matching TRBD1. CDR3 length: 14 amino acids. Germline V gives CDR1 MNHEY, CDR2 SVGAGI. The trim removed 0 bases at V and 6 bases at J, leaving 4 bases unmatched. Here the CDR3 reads CASSYSAGGSEQYF. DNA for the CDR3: TGTGCCAGCAGTTACTCGGCAGGGGGCTCCGAGCAGTACTTC.